The 27 T cell receptor beta chains in this list originate from one sample, sequenced in a study of breast tumors, draining lymph nodes, adjacent tissues (dated by TCRdb to 2016 to 2018). Receptor libraries were prepared by multiplex PCR. The data were produced on an Illumina HiSeq 2000. The public sequencing data were trimmed at Q25 with fastp and processed into clonotypes with MiXCR by TCRdb, which kept only in-frame beta chains. CDR3 protein sequences are deduplicated, and each keeps its most common genes and DNA. The sample table records about 230,000 distinct CDR3 sequences; approximately 30% of these occur just once. Together, the top ten hold around 1.5% of the sample. The axillary draining lymph nodes of breast cancer patients were the source of the lymph node samples. The specimen sequenced was axillary lymph node tissue. Receptors were obtained from a female donor with breast cancer. Some clones in this sample may be carry-over from other donors' samples.

This clonotype was seen just once. The genes are TRBV15 and TRBJ2-3; D possibly corresponds to TRBD2 (6 bases). The CDR3 runs 16 residues. Per germline, CDR1 LNHNV and CDR2 YYDKDF (reference sequence). V was trimmed by 0 bases and J by 4 bases, leaving 14 bases between them. DNA for the CDR3: TGTGCCACCAGCAGAGATACCCTAGCGACTGCAGATACGCAGTATTTT. It is translated as CATSRDTLATADTQYF.

This clonotype was observed many times. The genes are TRBV9 and TRBJ2-1, with unresolved D. CDR1 is SGDLS and CDR2 is YYNGEE in the germline V gene. The CDR3 has 13 amino acids. Trimming stripped 2 bases from V and 4 bases from J, with 7 bases between. CDR3 sequence (DNA): TGTGCCAGCAGCGTGGAACCGTACAATGAGCAGTTCTTC. Protein product: CASSVEPYNEQFF.

In regard to this clonotype: A read error may produce the germline difference seen at one junction end. The chain is built from TRBV20-1 and TRBJ2-5, with D tentatively TRBD2 (5 bases). The germline V gene has CDR1 DFQATT and CDR2 SNEGSKA (reference sequence). The CDR3 extends over 11 amino acids. The CDR3 nucleotides are TGCAGTGTTATCCGAAGGGAGACCCAGTCCTTC. This codes for CSVIRRETQSF.

This clonotype appeared many times. V usage is TRBV7-9 and J usage is TRBJ2-7; TRBD2 matches 8 bases. From germline, CDR1 is SEHNR and CDR2 FQNEAQ (reference sequence). With 5 bases clipped from V and 5 bases from J, the junction kept 2 bases outside the gene matches. This CDR3 comprises 12 residues. The CDR3 spells CASSRLANEQYF. The CDR3 DNA is TGTGCCAGCAGCCGACTAGCGAACGAGCAGTACTTC.

V and J are TRBV24-1 and TRBJ2-7; D perhaps matches TRBD1 (6 bases). There are 14 residues in the CDR3. Germline V CDR1 and CDR2: KGHDR, SFDVKD. V lost 4 bases and J 5 bases, leaving 14 bases between the germline ends. The CDR3 DNA reads TGTGCCACCAGTGACCCAGGGGATCGGCACGAGCAGTACTTC. It translates to CATSDPGDRHEQYF.

This clonotype was counted ten times or more. The chain recombines TRBV7-8 with TRBJ2-1; 8 nucleotides agree with TRBD2. The CDR3 is 20 residues long. The ends lost 4 bases at V and 2 bases at J; junction bases unmatched: 19. CDR1 is SGHVS, CDR2 FQNEAQ, per germline. CDR3 region: CASSSTLMTSGRNPYNEQFF. CDR3 sequence (DNA): TGTGCCAGCAGCTCTACCCTTATGACCAGCGGGAGAAACCCCTACAATGAGCAGTTCTTC.

The chain employs TRBV27 and TRBJ2-5, with TRBD1 as a possible D gene (6 bases). Germline-derived CDR1 and CDR2 are MNHEY and SMNVEV (reference sequence). Trimming left V 3 bases short and J 4 bases short, with 18 bases between. The CDR3 runs to 16 residues. The CDR3 is CASSFTRGVGRETQYF. The CDR3 DNA is TGTGCCAGCAGTTTTACCAGGGGCGTGGGTCGAGAGACCCAGTACTTC.

Many counts were recorded for this clonotype. The chain recombines TRBV12-3 or TRBV12-4 with TRBJ1-5; tentative D call: TRBD1 (5 bases). V lost 5 bases, J lost 4 bases, and 12 bases lay in between. CDR3 length equals 14 residues. In nucleotides, the CDR3 is TGTGCCAGCAGTCCGACGGGGGGAAATCAGCCCCAGCATTTT. It yields the protein CASSPTGGNQPQHF.

This clonotype was recorded at least ten times. V is TRBV15 and J is TRBJ2-7; 10 nucleotides agree with TRBD2. This CDR3 is 19 amino acids long. The V gene end was trimmed by 5 bases and the J gene end by 3 bases; junction bases not matched to a gene: 19. CDR1 LNHNV and CDR2 YYDKDF come from the germline V gene (reference sequence). CDR3 bases: TGTGCCACCAGCTCCAAAGGGGGGGTGACTAGCGGGCGATACTACGAGCAGTACTTC. Protein product: CATSSKGGVTSGRYYEQYF.

This clonotype was detected ten times or more. The chain has TRBV9 and TRBJ1-4; no definite D call. Germline V gives CDR1 SGDLS, CDR2 YYNGEE. V gave up 0 bases and J gave up 7 bases, with 10 bases separating them. CDR3 length: 14 residues. CDR3 amino acids: CASSVAGGFEKLFF. The CDR3 DNA reads as TGTGCCAGCAGCGTAGCGGGAGGTTTTGAAAAACTGTTTTTT.

As for this clonotype: Compared with germline, one end of the junction differs, possibly owing to a read error. J is TRBJ2-7 and V is TRBV10-3; 9 nucleotides agree with TRBD2. Germline V gene data show CDR1 as ENHRY and CDR2 as SYGVKD. This CDR3 has 15 residues. This CDR3 reads CAISGLGREGYEPYF. Here the CDR3 DNA reads TGTGCCATCAGCGGTCTTGGGCGGGAGGGCTACGAGCCGTACTTC.

In this sample, this clonotype turned up many times. DNA of the CDR3: TGCGCCAGCAGCAGTGACAGGAGCTCCTATAATTCACCCCTCCACTTT. Translation gives CASSSDRSSYNSPLHF. This rearrangement joins TRBV5-1 to TRBJ1-6; TRBD1 might be the D (6 bases). V gave up 4 bases and J gave up 0 bases, with 11 bases separating them. The CDR3 runs to 16 residues. CDR1 and CDR2 (germline): SGHRS, YFSETQ.

This clonotype was detected a few times. The chain uses TRBV4-1 and TRBJ2-4; D is unclear. The CDR3 is 17 residues long. Per the germline V gene, CDR1 is MGHRA and CDR2 is YSYEKL. The V gene lost 0 bases and the J gene lost 0 bases, with 12 bases spanning the gap. The CDR3 reads CASSQDFGSLAKNIQYF. CDR3 DNA: TGCGCCAGCAGCCAAGATTTTGGGTCCTTAGCCAAAAACATTCAGTACTTC.

This clonotype was recorded many times. The J gene is TRBJ2-7, the V gene TRBV20-1; 7 bases are a match to TRBD2. Trimming at V came to 2 bases and at J to 0 bases, leaving 4 bases not matched to a gene. CDR3 size: 14 residues. Per germline, CDR1 DFQATT and CDR2 SNEGSKA (reference sequence). The CDR3 DNA reads as TGCAGTGCTAGAACTAGCGTGCCCTCCTACGAGCAGTACTTC. This gives the protein CSARTSVPSYEQYF.

The count of this clonotype is one. This clone may be a read error of a much larger clone one base away. The CDR3 end shows no conserved phenylalanine or tryptophan, and so a read error is likely. V and J are TRBV7-2 and TRBJ2-7; D is undetermined. Germline values: CDR1 SGHTA, CDR2 FQGNSA. This CDR3 has 14 amino acids. V dropped 4 bases and J dropped 4 bases, with 14 bases sitting between them. CDR3 residues: CASSSSLTQYEQYH. The CDR3 nucleotides read TGTGCCAGCAGCTCATCACTCACACAATACGAGCAGTACCAC.

V and J are TRBV9 and TRBJ2-1; 8 bases are a match to TRBD1. CDR1 and CDR2 (germline): SGDLS, YYNGEE. CDR3 size: 17 residues. The junction had 14 bases not matched to a gene; V was cut back by 3 bases and J by 6 bases. The DNA of the CDR3 is TGTGCCAGCAGCGCGTCCCGGGACAGGATCCAATCCAATGAGCAGTTCTTC. Amino acid sequence: CASSASRDRIQSNEQFF.

The rearrangement joins TRBV28 to TRBJ2-5; the D gene is possibly TRBD2 (6 bases). The V gene's germline CDR1 is MDHEN and CDR2 SYDVKM. Trimming cost V 3 bases and J 9 bases, with 17 bases left between them. This CDR3 has 14 amino acids. The CDR3 coding sequence is TGTGCCAGCAGTTTGAGGCAGGGAGGTAGGCCCCAGTACTTC. Its translation is CASSLRQGGRPQYF.

This clonotype was detected ten times or more. The chain is built from TRBV28 and TRBJ2-1; 16 nucleotides match TRBD2. Germline CDR1 is MDHEN and CDR2 is SYDVKM. The J segment lost 9 bases and the V segment lost 5 bases, leaving 4 bases of the junction unmatched. The CDR3 consists of 15 residues. CDR3: CASSPGTSGRAEQFF. The CDR3 DNA follows: TGTGCCAGCAGTCCCGGGACTAGCGGGAGGGCTGAGCAGTTCTTC.

This clonotype has at least ten counts. The chain has TRBV12-3 or TRBV12-4 and TRBJ1-5, with D possibly being TRBD1 (5 bases). V was clipped by 6 bases and J by 0 bases, with 9 bases between them. The length of the CDR3 is 14 residues. The CDR3 is CASSIGHSNQPQHF. The CDR3 DNA follows: TGTGCCAGCAGCATCGGACATAGCAATCAGCCCCAGCATTTT.

This clonotype has ten or more counts. The V gene is TRBV19, the J gene TRBJ2-3; tentative D call: TRBD2 (5 bases). Between the trimmed V and J ends, which lost 4 bases and 6 bases, there was a span of 17 bases. The CDR3 runs 15 residues. Germline CDR1 LNHDA, CDR2 SQIVND (reference sequence). CDR3 DNA sequence: TGTGCCAGTAGTAGGTCTAGCACAAGATCGGATACGCAGTATTTT. Protein product: CASSRSSTRSDTQYF.

This clonotype was seen many times. The chain couples TRBV15 to TRBJ1-4; a possible D gene is TRBD1 (5 bases). Trimming left V 0 bases short and J 5 bases short, with 10 bases between. The CDR3 consists of 15 residues. Germline CDR1 is LNHNV and CDR2 is YYDKDF (reference sequence). Written as DNA, the CDR3 is TGTGCCACCAGCAGAGATACTGGGGCAAATGAAAAACTGTTTTTT. This translates into CATSRDTGANEKLFF.

This clonotype has just a few counts. The chain couples TRBV28 to TRBJ2-1, with a tentative D call TRBD2 (6 bases). Per germline, CDR1 MDHEN and CDR2 SYDVKM. V shed 6 bases and J shed 10 bases, with 19 bases lying between them. This CDR3 comprises 14 residues. DNA for the CDR3: TGTGCCAGCAGGCCCCCCGACTGGACTATGGAGCAGTTCTTC. Translated, it gives CASRPPDWTMEQFF.

This clonotype was found a few times. The chain is built from TRBV20-1 and TRBJ1-1, with 11 bases fitting TRBD1. Looked up from germline, CDR1 is DFQATT and CDR2 is SNEGSKA (reference sequence). This CDR3 contains 16 residues. Losses at the gene ends were 6 bases for V and 0 bases for J; bases not matched to a gene: 9. CDR3 residues: CSAPGQGGVMNTEAFF. CDR3 DNA: TGCAGTGCCCCGGGACAGGGGGGCGTGATGAACACTGAAGCTTTCTTT.

The rearrangement links TRBV7-9 to TRBJ2-5; 10 bases match TRBD2. V lost 8 bases, J lost 6 bases, and 18 bases stayed unmatched. The germline gives CDR1 SEHNR, CDR2 FQNEAQ (reference sequence). The CDR3 runs 17 residues. The CDR3 region is CASARGGASGSLQTQYF. In DNA, the CDR3 is TGTGCCAGCGCTAGGGGGGGGGCTAGCGGGAGTTTACAGACCCAGTACTTC.

As regards this clonotype: Compared with germline, one end of the junction differs, possibly owing to a read error. The chain has TRBV20-1 and TRBJ2-7, with a weak D call TRBD1 (6 bases). Germline-derived CDR1 and CDR2 are DFQATT and SNEGSKA (reference sequence). The CDR3 is made up of 14 amino acids. Here the CDR3 reads CSARAGAAPHEQHF. Written as DNA, the CDR3 is TGCAGTGCTAGGGCAGGGGCAGCGCCCCACGAGCAGCACTTC.

This chain links TRBV7-8 with TRBJ1-1; D perhaps matches TRBD1 (6 bases). V was cut by 1 base and J by 3 bases, with 9 bases left in between. Germline-derived CDR1 and CDR2 are SGHVS and FQNEAQ. The CDR3 covers 14 residues. CDR3 protein: CASSLVRGYTEAFF. The CDR3 DNA follows: TGTGCCAGCAGCTTAGTGAGGGGGTACACTGAAGCTTTCTTT.

This clonotype was observed many times. The CDR3 spells CASSQVRPGQGANYGYTF. In DNA, the CDR3 is TGTGCCAGCAGCCAAGTACGACCGGGACAGGGGGCTAACTATGGCTACACCTTC. V is TRBV4-2 and J is TRBJ1-2, with 11 positions matching TRBD1. This CDR3 spans 18 amino acids. Germline CDR1 reads LGHNA; CDR2 reads YNFKEQ. V was pared by 1 base and J by 0 bases, with 7 bases of the junction left unmatched.